This TCR beta chain was obtained from a study of T-cell reconstitution after alpha-beta-depleted transplantation in children. TCRbeta library preparation incorporated unique molecular identifiers. TCRdb re-called the PCR reads through MiXCR, storing one row per CDR3 protein. Of hundreds of thousands of distinct CDR3 sequences listed, roughly 17% are singletons. V lost 5 bases, J lost 3 bases, and 11 bases lay in between. The CDR3 is 13 amino acids. Germline CDR1 reads SNHLY; CDR2 reads FYNNEI. This receptor was obtained from a human donor who donated a stem cell graft to a child with acute myeloid leukemia. The V gene is TRBV2, the J gene TRBJ2-7, with D possibly being TRBD2 (5 bases). Sequencing was performed on PBMCs from the stem cell graft donor, taken from the stem cell graft. The CDR3: CASSFGINYEQYV. In DNA, the CDR3 is TGTGCCAGCAGTTTCGGGATTAACTACGAGCAGTACGTC.